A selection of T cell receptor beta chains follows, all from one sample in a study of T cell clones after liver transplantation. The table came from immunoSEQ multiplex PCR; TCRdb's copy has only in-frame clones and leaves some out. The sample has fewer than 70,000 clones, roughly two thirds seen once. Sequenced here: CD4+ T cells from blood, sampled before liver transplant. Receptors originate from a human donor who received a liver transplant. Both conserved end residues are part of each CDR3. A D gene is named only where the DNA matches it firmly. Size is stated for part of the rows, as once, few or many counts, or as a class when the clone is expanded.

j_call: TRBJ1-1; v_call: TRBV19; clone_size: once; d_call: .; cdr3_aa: CASTSSQGGAFF; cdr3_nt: TGTGCCAGTACATCGAGCCAGGGTGGGGCTTTCTTT
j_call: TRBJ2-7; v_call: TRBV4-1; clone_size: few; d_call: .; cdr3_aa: CASSQVIGGGGEQYF; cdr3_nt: TGCGCCAGCAGCCAGGTCATTGGGGGAGGAGGGGAGCAGTACTTC
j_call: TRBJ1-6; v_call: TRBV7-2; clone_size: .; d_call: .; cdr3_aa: CASMWGVANSPLHF; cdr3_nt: TGTGCCAGCATGTGGGGGGTGGCTAATTCACCCCTCCACTTT
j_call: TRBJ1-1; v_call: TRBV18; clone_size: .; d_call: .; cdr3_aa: CASSPPIAADSTEAFF; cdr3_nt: TGTGCCAGCTCACCACCTATAGCGGCAGACAGCACTGAAGCTTTCTTT
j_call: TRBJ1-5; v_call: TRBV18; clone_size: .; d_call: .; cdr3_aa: CASSPLDNQPQHF; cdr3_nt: TGTGCCAGCTCACCATTAGACAATCAGCCCCAGCATTTT
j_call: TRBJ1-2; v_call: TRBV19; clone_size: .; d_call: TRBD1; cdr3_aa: CASSFRQGASGYTF; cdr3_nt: TGTGCCAGTAGTTTCCGACAGGGGGCGAGTGGCTACACCTTC
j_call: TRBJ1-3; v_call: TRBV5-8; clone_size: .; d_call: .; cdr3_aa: CASQRESGNTIYF; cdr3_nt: TGTGCCAGTCAACGGGAGTCTGGAAACACCATATATTTT
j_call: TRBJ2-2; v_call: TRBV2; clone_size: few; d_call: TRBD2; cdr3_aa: CASSQYEPGLAGGNTGELFF; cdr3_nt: TGTGCCAGCAGTCAATACGAACCGGGACTAGCGGGGGGGAACACCGGGGAGCTGTTTTTT
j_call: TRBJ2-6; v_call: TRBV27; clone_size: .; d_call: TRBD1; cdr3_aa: CASSFGQVTFSGANVLTF; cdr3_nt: TGTGCCAGCAGTTTTGGACAGGTGACCTTCTCTGGGGCCAACGTCCTGACTTTC
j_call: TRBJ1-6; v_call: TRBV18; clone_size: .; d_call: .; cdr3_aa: CASSPLDRHSPLHF; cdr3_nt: TGTGCCAGCTCACCACTTGACAGACATTCACCCCTCCACTTT
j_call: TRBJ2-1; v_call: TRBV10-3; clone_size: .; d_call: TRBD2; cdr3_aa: CAAGTGTNSYNEQFF; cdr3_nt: TGTGCCGCCGGCACCGGGACTAACTCCTACAATGAGCAGTTCTTC
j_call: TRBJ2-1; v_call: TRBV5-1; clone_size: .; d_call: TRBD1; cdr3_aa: CASSFGQGVYNEQFF; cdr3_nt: TGCGCCAGCAGCTTCGGACAGGGGGTCTACAATGAGCAGTTCTTC
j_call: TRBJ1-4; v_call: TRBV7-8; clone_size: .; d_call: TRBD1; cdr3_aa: CASSLRPGQTNEKLFF; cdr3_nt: TGTGCCAGCAGCTTGAGACCGGGACAGACTAATGAAAAACTGTTTTTT
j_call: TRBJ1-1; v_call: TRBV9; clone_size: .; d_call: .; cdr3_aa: CASSVGGGEGRDTEAFF; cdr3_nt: TGTGCCAGCAGCGTAGGAGGGGGTGAGGGCAGGGACACTGAAGCTTTCTTT
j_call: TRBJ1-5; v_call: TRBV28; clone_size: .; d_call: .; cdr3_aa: CASIRDIVNQPQHF; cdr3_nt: TGTGCCAGCATCCGGGACATTGTCAATCAGCCCCAGCATTTT
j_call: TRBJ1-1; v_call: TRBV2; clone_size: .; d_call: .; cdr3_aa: CASSAGGRRTEAFF; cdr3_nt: TGTGCCAGTTCCGCGGGGGGTCGGAGGACTGAAGCTTTCTTT
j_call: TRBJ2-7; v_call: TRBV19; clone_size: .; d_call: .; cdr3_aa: CATSARIQGGEQYF; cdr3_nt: TGTGCCACCTCAGCGAGGATCCAGGGCGGCGAGCAGTACTTC
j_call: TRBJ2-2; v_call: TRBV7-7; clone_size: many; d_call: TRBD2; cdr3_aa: CASSLAAAGGAGELFF; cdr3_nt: TGTGCTAGCAGCTTAGCGGCAGCGGGGGGTGCCGGGGAGCTGTTTTTT
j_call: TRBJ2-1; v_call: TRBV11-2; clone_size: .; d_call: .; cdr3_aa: CASSSFRREYNEQFF; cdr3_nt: TGTGCCAGCAGCTCCTTTCGGCGGGAATACAATGAGCAGTTCTTC
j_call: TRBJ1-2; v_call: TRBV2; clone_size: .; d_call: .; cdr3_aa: CASMQGMRGYTF; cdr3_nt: TGTGCCAGCATGCAGGGGATGAGGGGCTACACCTTC
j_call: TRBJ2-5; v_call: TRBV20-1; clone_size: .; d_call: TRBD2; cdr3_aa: CSAAGEETQYF; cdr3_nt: TGCAGTGCCGCGGGGGAAGAGACCCAGTACTTC
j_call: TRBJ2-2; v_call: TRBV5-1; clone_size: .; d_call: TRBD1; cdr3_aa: CASHFGDRVGTGELFF; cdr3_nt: TGCGCCAGCCACTTTGGGGACAGGGTTGGAACCGGGGAGCTGTTTTTT